This T cell receptor beta chain was found in a study of shared clonotypes between healthy human individuals. Study at large: Three CD4 naive, three CD4 memory, two CD8 naive and one CD8 memory plate were used per donor.

Points from the study as a whole: Generation of non-shared clonotypes was less probable than generation of clonotypes shared by all four donors.

V was shortened by 7 bases and J by 6 bases, with 17 bases between the two germline ends. This CDR3 has 13 residues. Germline V lookup: CDR1 SQVTM, CDR2 ANQGSEA. On this clone: No antigen is known for it.

Original handling: Junction-only sequences without quality scores came from ImmunoSEQ, so filtering differed. Repertoires were generated with immunoSEQ multiplex PCR, while TCRdb's copy carries only in-frame clones and drops some. That table is the source of V, J and clone size, and D and trimming were worked out from the DNA. There are about 2.3 million clones in the sample; about nine tenths occur only once, and around 0.38% lies in the top ten. The chain has TRBV29-1 and TRBJ2-3, with D perhaps matching TRBD1 or TRBD2 (5 bases each). The sequenced sample was naive CD4+ T cells from PBMCs. The subset is: CD45RA+ positively selected. The TCR comes from a man aged 18 to 30 in good health. Some clones in this sample may be carry-over from other donors' samples. The CDR3 sequence is CSAPGRERDTQYF. The CDR3 coding sequence is TGCAGCGCCCCGGGCAGGGAGAGGGATACGCAGTATTTT.